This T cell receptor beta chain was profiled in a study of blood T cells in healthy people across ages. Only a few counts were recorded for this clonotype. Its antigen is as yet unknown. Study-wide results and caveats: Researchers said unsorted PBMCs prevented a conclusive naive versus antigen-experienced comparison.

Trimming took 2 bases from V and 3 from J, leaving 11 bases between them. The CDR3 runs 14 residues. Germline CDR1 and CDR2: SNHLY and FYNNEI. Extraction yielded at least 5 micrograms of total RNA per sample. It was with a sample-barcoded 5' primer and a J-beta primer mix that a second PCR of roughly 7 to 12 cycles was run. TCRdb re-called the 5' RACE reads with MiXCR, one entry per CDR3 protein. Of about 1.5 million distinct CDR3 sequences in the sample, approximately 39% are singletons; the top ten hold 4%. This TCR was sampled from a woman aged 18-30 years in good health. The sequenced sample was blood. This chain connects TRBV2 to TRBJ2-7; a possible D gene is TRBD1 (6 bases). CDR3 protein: CASSENRVNYEQYF. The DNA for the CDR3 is TGTGCCAGCAGTGAAAACAGGGTGAACTACGAGCAGTACTTC. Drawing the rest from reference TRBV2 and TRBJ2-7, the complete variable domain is EPEVTQTPSHQVTQMGQEVILRCVPISNHLYFYWYRQILGQKVEFLVSFYNNEISEKSEIFDDQFSVERPDGSNFTLKIRSTKLEDSAMYFCASSENRVNYEQYFGPGTRLTVT.